Presented here are 3 T cell receptor beta chains from one specimen sequenced in a study of blood T cell repertoires in COVID-19 (dated by TCRdb to 2018 to 2021). Library creation used the immunoSEQ multiplex PCR assay. The table comes from immuneACCESS by way of TCRdb, which keeps in-frame sequences with V and J called. Part of the clones is missing from these tables; in studies checked, under half for an unresolved V gene and the rest for unknown reasons. The sample records over 80,000 clones, around 89% of which are singletons. The ten largest clones capture over 7% of the sample. Source material: peripheral blood. The receptor source for this set is a middle-aged man with acute or convalescent COVID-19.

The chain has TRBV7-6 and TRBJ1-3; no definite D call. The V end lost 1 base, the J end lost 0 bases, and 10 bases lay between the germline ends. From germline, CDR1 is SGHVS and CDR2 FNYEAQ. This CDR3 is 16 amino acids long. The CDR3 nucleotides read TGTGCCAGCAGCTTAGGTGTGGCATTCTCTGGAAACACCATATATTTT. Residues: CASSLGVAFSGNTIYF.

This chain connects TRBV5-1 to TRBJ1-1; D ambiguous. This CDR3 has 11 amino acids. Deletions cut 5 bases from V and 7 bases from J, with 9 bases between. The germline V gene encodes CDR1 SGHRS and CDR2 YFSETQ. The CDR3 loop is CASRASSEAFF. CDR3 in DNA: TGCGCCAGCAGAGCTTCGAGTGAAGCTTTCTTT.

This chain joins TRBV3-1 (or the pseudogene TRBV3-2) and TRBJ2-1; D is possibly TRBD2 (5 bases). Germline CDR1 is LGHDT and CDR2 is YNNKEL (reference sequence). The CDR3 loop spans 16 amino acids. Trimming took off 1 base at V and 1 base at J, with 11 bases between the two ends. The CDR3 sequence: CASSQGLPYSYNEQFF. The CDR3 DNA is TGTGCCAGCAGCCAAGGACTACCCTATTCCTACAATGAGCAGTTCTTC.